This T cell receptor beta chain was sequenced in a study of shared clonotypes between healthy human individuals. Each subset's genomic DNA was shared equally among a number of immunoSEQ plates. The assay was immunoSEQ multiplex PCR, and TCRdb's table has in-frame clones only and misses some. Of 640,000 or so clones in the sample, 72% were seen once. About this clone itself: Its antigen remains unknown.

The V end lost 5 bases, the J end lost 0 bases, and 10 bases lay between the germline ends. In germline, CDR1 is KGHSH, CDR2 LQKENI. This CDR3 comprises 14 residues. Study-wide findings and caveats: The represented genetic and exposure-history diversity was limited by the small number of donors. When compared with the clonotypes that were shared by all four sorted-subset donors, the non-shared clonotypes turned out to have lower generation probabilities.

J is TRBJ1-2 and V is TRBV18; no definite D call. The receptor's source is a young woman in good health. Material: memory CD4+ T cells sorted from blood. Specified subset: CD45RA-negative fraction. CDR3 DNA sequence: TGTGCCAGCTCAGGGGAGTCCCCTAACTATGGCTACACCTTC. Protein: CASSGESPNYGYTF.